The 10 T cell receptor beta chains listed next were all sequenced from one sample in a study of graft-versus-host responses after intestinal transplantation. No antigens are known for them. Measured with immunoSEQ multiplex PCR; TCRdb has only the in-frame clones, and not every one. This sample carries 90,000 to 120,000 clones, 87% of them seen once, and the ten largest clones take less than 0.85%. Sequenced material: unstimulated CD4+ T cells sorted from spleen or lymph node cells, taken before transplant. The receptors originated from a human donor who was the organ donor for an intestinal transplant.

The chain employs TRBV27 and TRBJ2-3; 14 bases map to TRBD2. This CDR3 has 19 amino acids. CDR1 MNHEY and CDR2 SMNVEV come from the germline V gene (reference sequence). The trim removed 5 bases at V and 3 bases at J, leaving 13 bases unmatched. DNA of the CDR3: TGTGCCAGCAGTGCAGACGGGACTAGCGGGAGAGTCAGGACAGATACGCAGTATTTT. Translating it yields CASSADGTSGRVRTDTQYF.

The chain couples TRBV27 to TRBJ2-2; weak D call: TRBD2 (7 bases). V was cut by 2 bases and J by 4 bases, with 14 bases left in between. Germline lookup yields CDR1 MNHEY and CDR2 SMNVEV (reference sequence). The CDR3 sequence is 16 residues long. Here the CDR3 reads CASSLGGARGTGELFF. Here the CDR3 DNA reads TGTGCCAGCAGTTTAGGGGGGGCGCGTGGCACCGGGGAGCTGTTTTTT.

This chain connects TRBV19 to TRBJ1-5; no reliable D call. The CDR3 covers 16 residues. Germline loops: CDR1 LNHDA, CDR2 SQIVND (reference sequence). Trimming took off 0 bases at V and 2 bases at J, with 11 bases between the two ends. DNA of the CDR3: TGTGCCAGTAGTATAGACCACTTGGCGCGCAATCAGCCCCAGCATTTT. It translates to CASSIDHLARNQPQHF.

The CDR3 DNA follows: TGTGCCAGCAGCCTAGCCCTTGGGAGGACTAATGAAAAACTGTTTTTT. Amino acids: CASSLALGRTNEKLFF. This chain joins TRBV28 and TRBJ1-4; D unclear. The CDR3 totals 16 residues. Per germline, CDR1 MDHEN and CDR2 SYDVKM. V gave up 6 bases and J gave up 2 bases, with 16 bases separating them. The complete variable domain, with remaining parts taken from reference TRBV28 and TRBJ1-4, reads DVKVTQSSRYLVKRTGEKVFLECVQDMDHENMFWYRQDPGLGLRLIYFSYDVKMKEKGDIPEGYSVSREKKERFSLILESASTNQTSMYLCASSLALGRTNEKLFFGSGTQLSVL.

The V gene is TRBV5-1, the J gene TRBJ1-2, with a possible D match to TRBD1 (6 bases). Trimming removed 5 bases at V and 5 bases at J, with 16 bases between. This CDR3 spans 14 amino acids. Germline lookup yields CDR1 SGHRS and CDR2 YFSETQ. The CDR3 DNA follows: TGCGCCAGCAGTTTCTCAGGGGACCCATATGGCTACACCTTC. Amino acid sequence: CASSFSGDPYGYTF.

The count of this clone is one. The chain joins TRBV4-1 to TRBJ2-3; D may be TRBD1 (5 bases). Trimming cost V 2 bases and J 2 bases, with 17 bases left between them. Per germline, CDR1 MGHRA and CDR2 YSYEKL. This CDR3 is 17 amino acids long. Here the CDR3 reads CASSQHTPPGFTDTQYF. The DNA of the CDR3 is TGCGCCAGCAGCCAACATACCCCTCCAGGGTTCACAGATACGCAGTATTTT.

This chain links TRBV6-1 with TRBJ2-5; 10 nucleotides line up with TRBD2. The CDR3 consists of 15 residues. The germline V gene has CDR1 MNHNS and CDR2 SASEGT. The V and J ends lost 7 bases and 4 bases, in that order; junction bases with no gene match: 9. The CDR3 sequence is CASTVAGGLGETQYF. As DNA, the CDR3 is TGTGCCAGCACCGTAGCGGGAGGATTGGGAGAGACCCAGTACTTC.

The chain couples TRBV9 to TRBJ2-1, with 8 bases identical to TRBD2. The V segment lost 1 base and the J segment 6 bases; nucleotides outside the gene matches: 0. The germline gives CDR1 SGDLS, CDR2 YYNGEE. The length of the CDR3 is 13 residues. The CDR3, as DNA: TGTGCCAGCAGCGTAAGCGGGGGCAATGAGCAGTTCTTC. Translating gives CASSVSGGNEQFF.

The chain combines TRBV6-5 with TRBJ2-5, with 12 bases lining up with TRBD1. The V segment lost 8 bases and the J segment 2 bases; nucleotides outside the gene matches: 6. CDR1 MNHEY and CDR2 SVGAGI come from the germline V gene. The CDR3 is 15 amino acids. The CDR3 nucleotides read TGTGCCAGCTGCTGGGACAGGGGGCTTCAAGAGACCCAGTACTTC. It is translated as CASCWDRGLQETQYF.

V gene TRBV6-5 combines with J gene TRBJ1-2, with TRBD1 as a possible D gene (5 bases). Between the trimmed V and J ends, which lost 3 bases and 6 bases, there was a span of 11 bases. CDR1 is MNHEY and CDR2 is SVGAGI in the germline V gene. The CDR3 loop spans 13 amino acids. The CDR3 DNA is TGTGCCAGCAGTTATGAGGCGGGGGATGGCTACACCTTC. Protein product: CASSYEAGDGYTF.